This T cell receptor beta chain originates from a study of cytomegalovirus exposure and HLA in healthy donors. Across the whole study: There were under 130 million unique TCR beta sequences, drawn from approximately 190 million T cells, in an earlier analysis.

The CDR3 loop spans 15 amino acids. J gave up 3 bases and V 5 bases, and 7 bases lay outside the gene matches. The germline V gene has CDR1 SGHTA and CDR2 FQGNSA. PCR was performed using 60 Vbeta and 13 Jbeta primers. Repertoires were generated with immunoSEQ multiplex PCR, while TCRdb's copy carries only in-frame clones and drops some. The sample contains 50,000 to 60,000 clones, around three quarters of which appear only once. This rearrangement joins TRBV7-2 to TRBJ1-5; the match to TRBD1 covers 7 bases. The sequenced sample consisted of PBMCs. The clonotype originates from a female donor in good health and CMV-seronegative. In DNA, the CDR3 is TGTGCCAGCAGCATTCGGGACAGCTCCAATCAGCCCCAGCATTTT. Translation: CASSIRDSSNQPQHF.